This passage covers 11 T cell receptor delta chains from one sample sequenced in a study of gamma-delta chains in newborns, infants, children. TCRdb fed the reads into CATT to redo clone calling. The sample holds 6,500 to 8,000 delta-chain clones; roughly 12% are singletons and the top ten take roughly 6.6%. Sequencing was carried out using blood. These receptors all stem from a child who was a newborn, infant or young child, either healthy, febrile or measles-vaccinated (not recorded which).

This clone has a handful of counts. A much larger clone lies one base from this, so it may be a read error. This chain connects TRDV2 to TRDJ3, with TRDD3 matching over 13 bases. TCRdb leaves out the J gene; it was filled in here by matching the DNA to germline. CDR1 and CDR2 (germline): GEAIGNYY, EKD. The CDR3 covers 19 residues. The CDR3 DNA sequence: TGTGCCTGTGACCTTACTGGGGGATACGGTGGCCGGGACACCCGAAAGATGTTTTTC. It specifies CACDLTGGYGGRDTRKMFF.

In its sample, this clone was seen a few times. With a far larger clone one base away, a read error is the likely cause. The CDR3 nucleotides are TGTGCCTGTGACACCGTACTGGGGGATACCTTGGACACCCGACAGATGTTTTTC. Translated: CACDTVLGDTLDTRQMFF. This chain joins TRDV2 and TRDJ3, with TRDD3 matching over 12 bases. The CDR3 consists of 18 residues. Trimming cost V 0 bases and J 6 bases; bases outside gene matches: 5. Germline V gene sequence: CDR1 GEAIGNYY, CDR2 EKD.

This clone has a handful of counts. One base away lies a much larger clone, so this may be a sequencing read error. The same CDR3 also results from other DNA sequences found in this sample. V and J are TRDV2 and TRDJ2, with 10 positions matching TRDD3. V lost 2 bases and J lost 5; bases outside the gene matches: 1. Germline-derived CDR1 and CDR2 are GEAIGNYY and EKD. The CDR3 consists of 14 residues. CDR3 coding DNA: TGTGCCTGTGACAGACTGGGGGATACAGCACAACTCTTCTTT. Amino acid sequence: CACDRLGDTAQLFF.

No call was made for the V gene; the J gene is TRDJ3; the DNA was not used to check the table's D call, TRDD3. The CDR3 contains 19 residues. The CDR3 reads CACDPLGDKNPWDTRQMFF. CDR3 sequence (DNA): TGTGCCTGTGACCCTCTGGGGGATAAGAACCCCTGGGACACCCGACAGATGTTTTTC.

In this sample, this clone turned up a few times. This chain links TRDV2 with TRDJ1; the match to TRDD3 covers 11 bases. The germline gives CDR1 GEAIGNYY, CDR2 EKD. CDR3 length: 16 amino acids. The J segment lost 3 bases and the V segment lost 2 bases, leaving 7 bases of the junction unmatched. CDR3 amino acids: CACDILGDNRSDKLIF. The CDR3 DNA sequence: TGTGCCTGTGACATACTGGGGGATAACAGGTCCGATAAACTCATCTTT.

This clone was detected a few times. The chain couples TRDV2 to TRDJ3; D uncertain. Germline loops: CDR1 GEAIGNYY, CDR2 EKD. The length of the CDR3 is 16 residues. V lost 1 base and J lost 0, with 6 bases in between. CDR3: CACDTVGSWDTRQMFF. The CDR3 DNA sequence: TGTGCCTGTGACACGGTGGGCTCCTGGGACACCCGACAGATGTTTTTC.

This clone appeared a few times. V and J are TRDV2 and TRDJ1, with 9 bases matching TRDD3. Because TCRdb records no J gene, it was assigned here through a match of the DNA to germline. J was trimmed by 3 bases and V by 4 bases; bases with no gene match: 26. CDR1 GEAIGNYY and CDR2 EKD come from the germline V gene. This CDR3 region has 21 residues. This chain's CDR3 is CACEGILRGYGALSGADKLIF. The CDR3, as DNA: TGTGCCTGTGAGGGGATACTACGGGGATACGGGGCCTTAAGCGGGGCCGATAAACTCATCTTT.

To note about this clone: Given a much more abundant clone one base away, this may be a read error. Other DNA sequences within the sample encode an identical CDR3. The V call is TRDV2, the J call TRDJ1, with 9 bases matching TRDD3. With 0 bases clipped from V and 0 bases from J, the junction kept 16 bases outside the gene matches. CDR3 length equals 20 residues. CDR1 GEAIGNYY and CDR2 EKD come from the germline V gene. The CDR3 loop reads CACDTLLLGDMEEDTDKLIF. In nucleotides, the CDR3 is TGTGCCTGTGACACCCTCTTATTGGGGGATATGGAGGAGGACACCGATAAACTCATCTTT.

There are a few counts of this clone. Being one base from a much bigger clone, this may be a read error. The chain's CDR3 is CACDSVGSGRDTDKLIF. The DNA for the CDR3 is TGTGCCTGTGACAGCGTGGGATCTGGGAGAGACACCGATAAACTCATCTTT. The chain combines TRDV2 with TRDJ1, with D possibly being TRDD3 (5 bases). Between the trimmed V and J ends, which lost 2 bases and 0 bases, there was a span of 18 bases. The CDR3 totals 17 residues. Per the germline V gene, CDR1 is GEAIGNYY and CDR2 is EKD.

As concerns this clone: This could be a read error, since a much larger clone is one nucleotide away. Other DNA sequences in the same sample also yield this CDR3. The CDR3 loop is CACDTWGSTDKLIF. The CDR3 DNA reads TGTGCCTGTGACACCTGGGGATCCACCGATAAACTCATCTTT. The V call is TRDV2, the J call TRDJ1; weak D call: TRDD3 (6 bases). In germline, CDR1 is GEAIGNYY, CDR2 EKD. CDR3 length equals 14 residues. V was trimmed by 0 bases and J by 1 base, leaving 8 bases between them.

This clone was found a few times. A much larger clone differs by one base, so this may be a read error. The rearrangement links TRDV2 to TRDJ1; the match to TRDD3 covers 12 bases. TCRdb supplies no J gene; here it was assigned by aligning the nucleotide sequence to germline. Germline lookup yields CDR1 GEAIGNYY and CDR2 EKD. The V segment lost 0 bases and the J segment 1 base; nucleotides outside the gene matches: 5. The CDR3 is 17 residues long. CDR3 nucleotide sequence: TGTGCCTGTGACACCATAACTGGGGGATACTCCACCGATAAACTCATCTTT. It specifies CACDTITGGYSTDKLIF.